This TCR beta chain stems from a study of T cell repertoires in cytomegalovirus infection. Study-wide background: Through public TCR beta signatures, both CMV infection and matching HLA type were indicated.

In regard to this clonotype: Its antigen is unidentified. It may be a read error: a sequence one base away is much more abundant.

General observations from the study: Dominating the ex vivo response were TCR beta clonotypes that were CMV-specific and HLA-C-restricted. Carriers of CMV and the relevant HLA type were discriminated by public TCR beta frequency.

The germline gives CDR1 LGHNT, CDR2 FRNRAP. This CDR3 contains 14 residues. One entry per CDR3 protein, called by TCRdb with MiXCR from the reads. The repertoire holds about 150,000 distinct CDR3 sequences, about a quarter seen once, with roughly 11% in the top ten. The receptor was derived from a human donor in good health (CMV status not recorded). Some clones in this sample may be carry-over from other donors' samples. Material for sequencing was PBMCs. The chain couples TRBV12-5 to TRBJ2-1, with 8 nucleotides matching TRBD1. The CDR3 here is CASAPGQAYNEHFF. The DNA for the CDR3 is TGTGCTAGTGCCCCGGGACAGGCCTACAATGAGCATTTCTTC. The full variable domain, in which reference TRBV12-5 and TRBJ2-1 provide the parts outside the CDR3, is DARVTQTPRHKVTEMGQEVTMRCQPILGHNTVFWYRQTMMQGLELLAYFRNRAPLDDSGMPKDRFSAEMPDATLATLKIQPSEPRDSAVYFCASAPGQAYNEHFFGPGTRLTVL.